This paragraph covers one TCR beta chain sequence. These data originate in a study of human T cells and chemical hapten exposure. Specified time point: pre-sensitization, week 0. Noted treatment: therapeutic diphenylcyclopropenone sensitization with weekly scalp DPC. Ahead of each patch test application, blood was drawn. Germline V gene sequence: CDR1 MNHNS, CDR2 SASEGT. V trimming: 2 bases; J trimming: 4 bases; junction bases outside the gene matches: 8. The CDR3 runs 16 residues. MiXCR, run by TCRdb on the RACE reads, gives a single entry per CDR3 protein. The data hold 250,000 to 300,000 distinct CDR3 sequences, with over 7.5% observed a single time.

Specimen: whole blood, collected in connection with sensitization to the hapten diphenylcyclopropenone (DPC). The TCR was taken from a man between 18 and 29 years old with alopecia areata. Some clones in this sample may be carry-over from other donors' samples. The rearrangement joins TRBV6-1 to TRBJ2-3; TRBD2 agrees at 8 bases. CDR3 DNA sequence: TGTGCCAGCAGTGAATGGGTAGCGGGGATTCCAGATACGCAGTATTTT. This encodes CASSEWVAGIPDTQYF.